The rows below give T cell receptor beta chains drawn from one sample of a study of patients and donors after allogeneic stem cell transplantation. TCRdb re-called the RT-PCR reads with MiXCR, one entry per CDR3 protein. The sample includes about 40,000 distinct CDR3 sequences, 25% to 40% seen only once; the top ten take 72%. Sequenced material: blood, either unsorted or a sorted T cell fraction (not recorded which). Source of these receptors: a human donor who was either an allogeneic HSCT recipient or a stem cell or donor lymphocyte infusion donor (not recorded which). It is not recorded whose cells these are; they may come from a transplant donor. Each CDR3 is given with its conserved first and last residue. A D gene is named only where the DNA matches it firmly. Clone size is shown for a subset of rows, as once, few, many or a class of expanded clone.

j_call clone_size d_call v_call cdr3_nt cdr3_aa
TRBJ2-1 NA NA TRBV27 TGTGCCAGCAGTTTACAGGGGTGGAGTGAGCAGTTCTTC CASSLQGWSEQFF
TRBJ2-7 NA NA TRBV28 TGTGCCAGCAGTTTGCTCTCCTACGAGCAGTACTTC CASSLLSYEQYF
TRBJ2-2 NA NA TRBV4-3 TGCGCCAGCAGCGGACTGAACACCGGGGAGCTGTTTTTT CASSGLNTGELFF
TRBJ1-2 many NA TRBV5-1 TGCGCCAGCAGCTTGGAAGGCAGCTATGGCTACACCTTC CASSLEGSYGYTF
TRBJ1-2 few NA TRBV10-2 TGCGCCAGCAGTGAGTCGTATGACTATGGCTACACCTTC CASSESYDYGYTF
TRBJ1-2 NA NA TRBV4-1 TGCGCCAGCAGCCATAGGGACATTCGTCACTATGGCTACACCTTC CASSHRDIRHYGYTF
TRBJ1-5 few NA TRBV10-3 TGTGCCATCAGTGATTCTATTCTTATGTATAGCAATCAGCCCCAGCATTTT CAISDSILMYSNQPQHF
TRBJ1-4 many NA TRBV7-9 TGTGCCAGCAGCCTACGACGGAATAATGAAAAACTGTTTTTT CASSLRRNNEKLFF
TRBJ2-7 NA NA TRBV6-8 TGTGCCAGCAGTTTCCCAGGGCCTACCTACGAGCAGTACTTC CASSFPGPTYEQYF
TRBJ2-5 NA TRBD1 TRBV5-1 TGCGCCAGCAGGTCCGACAGGGGACCAGAGACCCAGTACTTC CASRSDRGPETQYF
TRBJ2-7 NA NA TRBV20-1 TGCAGCTCACCCCTGGGGGCCTACGAGCAGTACTTC CSSPLGAYEQYF
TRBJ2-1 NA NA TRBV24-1 TGTGCCACCAGTGAGGACGGCTACAATGAGCAGTTCTTC CATSEDGYNEQFF
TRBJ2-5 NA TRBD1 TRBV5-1 TGCGCCAGCAGCTTGCCTCAGGGGGTCCAAGAGACCCAGTACTTC CASSLPQGVQETQYF
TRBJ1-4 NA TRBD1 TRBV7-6 TGTGCCAGCAGCTTAGCTTCCCGACAGGGGAGGGAAGAAAAACTGTTTTTT CASSLASRQGREEKLFF
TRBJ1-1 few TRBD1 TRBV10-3 TGTGCCATCAGTGAGTCGTGGGGACAGTCCTTT CAISESWGQSF
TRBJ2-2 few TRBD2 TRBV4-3 TGCGCCAGCAGCCCTGCGGGACTAGCCGGGAACACCGGGGAGCTGTTTTTT CASSPAGLAGNTGELFF
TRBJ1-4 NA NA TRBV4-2 TGTGCCAGCAGCCAAGTTGGGCCCGGAGTGCGCGAAAAACTGTTTTTT CASSQVGPGVREKLFF
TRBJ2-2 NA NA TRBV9 TGTGCCAGCAGCCCTGGGGGCGGGGACTATCCCACCGGGGAGCTGTTTTTT CASSPGGGDYPTGELFF
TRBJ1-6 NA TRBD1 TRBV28 TGTGCCAGCAGCCGCCGGGACAGAGATAATTCACCCCTCCACTTT CASSRRDRDNSPLHF
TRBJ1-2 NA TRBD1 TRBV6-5 TGTGCCAGCAGTTTCCCCGGGACAGCTGGCTACACCTTC CASSFPGTAGYTF
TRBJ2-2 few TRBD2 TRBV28 TGTGCCAGCAGGACTAGCGGGGAATCCGGGGAGCTGTTTTTT CASRTSGESGELFF
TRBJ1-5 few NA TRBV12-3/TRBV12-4 TGTGCCAGCAGTCTCAGGGGGCCCCAGCATTTT CASSLRGPQHF
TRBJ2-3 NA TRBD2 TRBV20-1 TGCAGTGCTAGAGATATTAGCGGGAGCACAGATACGCAGTATTTT CSARDISGSTDTQYF
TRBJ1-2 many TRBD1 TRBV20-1 TGCAGTGCTAGAGACTCTGGACAGGGGGACTATGGCTACACCTTC CSARDSGQGDYGYTF
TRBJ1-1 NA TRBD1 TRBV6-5 TGTGCCAGCAGACAAGACAGGGTGAACACTGAAGCTTTCTTT CASRQDRVNTEAFF
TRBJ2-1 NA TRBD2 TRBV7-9 TGTGCCAGCAGCCCTGGGACTAGCGGGAGTATTGAGCAGTTCTTC CASSPGTSGSIEQFF
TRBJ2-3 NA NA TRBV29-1 TGCAGCGTGGTTCTAGTCACAGATACGCAGTATTTT CSVVLVTDTQYF
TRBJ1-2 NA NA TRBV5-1 TGCGCCAGCAGCTTGACGGGGACAAGCCATCGGTATGGCTACACCTTC CASSLTGTSHRYGYTF
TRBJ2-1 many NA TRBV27 TGTGCCAGCAGCACTCTAGGGTCCTACAATGAGCAGTTCTTC CASSTLGSYNEQFF
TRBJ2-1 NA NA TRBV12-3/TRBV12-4 TGTGCCAGCAGTTTAGTAAGCGCTATCTACAATGAGCAGTTCTTC CASSLVSAIYNEQFF
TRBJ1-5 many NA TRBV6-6 TGTGCCAGCAGTCTAAGACAGACTAGCAATCAGCCCCAGCATTTT CASSLRQTSNQPQHF
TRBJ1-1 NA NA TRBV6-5 TGTGCCAGCAGTTATTTAGGGACCGATGACACTGAAGCTTTCTTT CASSYLGTDDTEAFF
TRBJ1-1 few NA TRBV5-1 TGCGCCAGCAGCTTGGAGGGATGGGCTTTCTTT CASSLEGWAFF
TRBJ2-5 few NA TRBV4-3 TGCGCCAGCAGCCAAGATACACCTCCCAAAGAGACCCAGTACTTC CASSQDTPPKETQYF
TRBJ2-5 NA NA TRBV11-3 TGTGCCAGCAGCCCTTCGGGTCCCGAAGAGACCCAGTACTTC CASSPSGPEETQYF
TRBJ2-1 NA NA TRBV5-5 TGTGCCAGCAGCTTGAGGCGGCAAACGGGAAATGAGCAGTTCTTC CASSLRRQTGNEQFF
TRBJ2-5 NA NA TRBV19 TGTGCCAGTAGTATGGGGACTCCCAAAGGGACCCAGTACTTC CASSMGTPKGTQYF
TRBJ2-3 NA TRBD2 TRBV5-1 TGCGCCAGCAGGCGGGAGATGGGAAAGGTTAGCACAGATACGCAGTATTTT CASRREMGKVSTDTQYF
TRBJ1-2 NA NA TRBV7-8 TGTGCCAGCAGTAGACGGTTTCTTTCTTATGGCTACACCTTC CASSRRFLSYGYTF
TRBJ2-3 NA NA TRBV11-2 TGTGCCAGCAGCTTTCGAGGGCGAGGCACAGATACGCAGTATTTT CASSFRGRGTDTQYF
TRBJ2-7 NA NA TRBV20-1 TGCAGTGCTAGAGATAGCCGGGGGATTGAGCAGTACTTC CSARDSRGIEQYF
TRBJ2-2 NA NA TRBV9 TGTGCCAGCAGCGTAGCTTACACCCTCGGGGAGCTGTTTTTT CASSVAYTLGELFF
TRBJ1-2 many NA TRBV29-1 TGCAGCGTCGCCCATGCGCGGGGGCGCGGGTATGGCTACACCTTC CSVAHARGRGYGYTF
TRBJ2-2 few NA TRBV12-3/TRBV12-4 TGTGCCAGCAGTAGAGGGGCCGGGGAGCTGTTTTTT CASSRGAGELFF
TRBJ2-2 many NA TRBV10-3 TGTGCCATCAGTCCCAGGGGCGCTGACACCGGGGAGCTGTTTTTT CAISPRGADTGELFF
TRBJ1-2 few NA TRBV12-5 TGTGCTAGTGGTGTTGGGCAGCCCTATGGCTACACCTTC CASGVGQPYGYTF
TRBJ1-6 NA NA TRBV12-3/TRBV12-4 TGTGCCAGCAGTTTAGGAAGGCATTCACCCCTCCACTTT CASSLGRHSPLHF
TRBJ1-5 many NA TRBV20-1 TGCAGTGCTAGCCTTCAGAGGGAGACCCAGCATTTT CSASLQRETQHF
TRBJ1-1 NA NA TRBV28 TGTGCCAGCAGTCCCCCCCTCCCCGACCGCGATGAAGCTTTCTTT CASSPPLPDRDEAFF
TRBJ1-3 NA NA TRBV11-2 TGTGCCAGCAGGTCGAGTGGAAACACCATATATTTT CASRSSGNTIYF
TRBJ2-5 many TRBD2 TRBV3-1 TGTGCCAGCAGCCAAGATTTAGCGGGAGTTGGGGAGACCCAGTACTTC CASSQDLAGVGETQYF
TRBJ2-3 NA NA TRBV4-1 TGCGCCAGCAGCCAACAGGGATGGGCAGATACGCAGTATTTT CASSQQGWADTQYF
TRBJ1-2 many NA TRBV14 TGTGCCAGCAGCCCGGGCCACCGCTATGGCTACACCTTC CASSPGHRYGYTF
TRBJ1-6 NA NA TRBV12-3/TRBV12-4 TGTGCCAGCAGTTTAGGTGGGGATTCACCCCTCCACTTT CASSLGGDSPLHF
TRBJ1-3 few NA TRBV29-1 TGCAGCGTTGAAGGGACACTCACTGGAAACACCATATATTTT CSVEGTLTGNTIYF
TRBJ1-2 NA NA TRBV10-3 TGTGCCATCAGTGGGGAGGGGTCTGGCTACACCTTC CAISGEGSGYTF
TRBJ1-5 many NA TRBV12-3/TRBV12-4 TGTGCCAGCAGTTTGGCTGACAGCCCGTTAGATCAGCCCCAGCATTTT CASSLADSPLDQPQHF
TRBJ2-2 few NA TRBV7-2 TGTGCCAGCAGCTTGGAACTCTACACCGGGGAGCTGTTTTTT CASSLELYTGELFF
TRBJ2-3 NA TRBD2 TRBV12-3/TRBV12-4 TGTGCCAGCAGGTGGGGGCCCCTAGCGGGAACGGATACGCAGTATTTT CASRWGPLAGTDTQYF
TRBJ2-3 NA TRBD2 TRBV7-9 TGTGCCAGCAGCATGTCCGGGACTAGCGGGAGCACGCAGTATTTT CASSMSGTSGSTQYF